This TCR beta chain is from a study of blood T cell repertoires in COVID-19 (dated by TCRdb to 2018 to 2021). At the level of the whole study: Samples covering the acute and convalescent phases of COVID-19 were provided by collaborators in the United States, Italy and Spain. The material from the prospective study consisted of cDNA or gDNA derived from T cells, B-cell-depleted T cells, or PBMCs. Deeply sampled blood TCRbeta repertoires from subjects exposed to, actively infected with, or recovered from COVID-19 were included in the dataset. A freely available public database, intended as a resource for researchers studying the immune response to SARS-CoV-2, is where the repertoires were released. The samples were drawn from the first 160 participants of the ongoing ImmuneRACE study and from 950 to 1,500 subjects provided by 6 global collaborators. Nearly every sample came with metadata listing a de-identified subject ID, COVID-19 status, age in years and sex. Where available, HLA class I and class II types were obtained from metadata supplied by the sample provider rather than from assay-based typing.

With regard to this clone: The specificity of this receptor is unknown. No base qualities exist here, and no much larger clone lies one base off it.

Each collaborating institution followed its own protocols to collect whole blood in K2EDTA tubes. For TCRbeta analysis, collaborators shipped samples in one of three forms: frozen whole blood, isolated PBMCs, or DNA extracted from either of those sample types. V is clipped by 5 bases and J by 1 base, and the sequence between their germline boundaries is 14 bases long. The CDR1 and CDR2 encoded by the germline V gene are SGHNT and YENEEA. Counted from cysteine to phenylalanine, this CDR3 has 15 amino acids. The retained sequence is limited to the CDR3, 45 bases, with the frame set at the first base. Study-wide conclusions, independent of this receptor: The quantity of clinical and demographic metadata differed by source and by participant and was supplied without curation.

The immunoSEQ Assay, a bias-controlled multiplex PCR, was used to amplify TCRbeta CDR3 regions from genomic DNA. On the study's bioinformatics: Nucleated cell counts per sample were estimated from amplification of reference gene primers within the assay. To quantify the absolute abundance of each unique TCRbeta CDR3 rearrangement, sequence reads were collapsed and filtered. For each sample, productive Simpson clonality was calculated by taking the square root of Simpson's diversity index across productive rearrangements. TCRdb stores this immuneACCESS table with in-frame sequences only. Part of the clones is absent; in the studies checked, under half of the shortfall reflects unresolved V genes, and no reason is known for the rest. That table is the source of V, J and clone size, and D and trimming were worked out from the DNA. The sample has 29,000 or so clones on record, 60% to 80% of them singletons. The leading ten clones occupy about half of the sample.

The V gene is TRBV11-3 and the J gene is TRBJ1-2; the D gene lacks a confident call. The sequence came from a woman in her sixties or seventies with acute or convalescent COVID-19. The sample consisted of peripheral blood. The nucleotide sequence is TGTGCCAGCAGCCCCCACGGGGTTCTTAACTATGGCTACACCTTC. Translated, it reads CASSPHGVLNYGYTF. The reference TRBV11-3 and TRBJ1-2 proteins fill in what lies around the CDR3, so the full variable domain reads EAGVVQSPRYKIIEKKQPVAFWCNPISGHNTLYWYLQNLGQGPELLIRYENEEAVDDSQLPKDRFSAERLKGVDSTLKIQPAELGDSAVYLCASSPHGVLNYGYTFGSGTRLTVV.